The entry below gives a single TCR beta chain sequence along with its context. The target antigen is unknown. One entry per CDR3 protein results from TCRdb running MiXCR on the 5' RACE reads. Of around 230,000 distinct CDR3 sequences detected, less than 9.5% appear once; the ten largest clones hold roughly 5%. The record originates from a study of identical twins. Study-wide findings and caveats: Analyses of zero insertions could be partly confounded by invariant MAIT and iNKT cells. Models underpredicted monozygotic twin sharing of out-of-frame TCR alpha.

The source is a woman between 18 and 30 years old in good health. The sequenced sample was memory (CD45RO+) T cells sorted from blood.

The CDR3 coding sequence is TGTGCCAGCAGATCTAGGTGGGGGCACACAGATACGCAGTATTTT. Translated, it gives CASRSRWGHTDTQYF. The V gene is TRBV6-1, the J gene TRBJ2-3; possibly TRBD1 for D (6 bases). Germline CDR1 reads MNHNS; CDR2 reads SASEGT. The CDR3 is made up of 15 amino acids. V was trimmed by 6 bases and J by 2 bases, leaving 15 bases between them.